The sequence of this T cell receptor beta chain was determined in a study of PD-L1 blockade in urothelial cancer. Background on the study: About 85% of the roughly 30 patients comprised males who had bladder-origin urothelial cancer. Blood analysis occurred 3 weeks (second dose) and 6 weeks after treatment start.

Libraries were prepared by immunoSEQ multiplex PCR; TCRdb keeps only in-frame clonotypes and omits some of them. Altogether 35,000 to 45,000 clones are present, roughly four fifths being singletons, with the ten largest covering about 6.8%. Time point described: pretreatment peripheral blood. The diagnosis in patients was locally advanced or metastatic urothelial carcinoma. The CDR3 has 18 residues. Germline lookup yields CDR1 MGHRA and CDR2 YSYEKL. V lost 0 bases and J lost 4; bases outside the gene matches: 9. The specimen comprised PBMCs, sampled around atezolizumab (anti-PD-L1) treatment. This clonotype originated in a man aged 55 to 69 with urothelial cancer. V and J are TRBV4-1 and TRBJ2-1; 10 bases agree with TRBD1. CDR3 nucleotides: TGCGCCAGCAGCCAAGATAGATTCGGGACAGGGGTTTACAATGAGCAGTTCTTC. This codes for CASSQDRFGTGVYNEQFF.